This T cell receptor (beta chain) appears in the sequencing data of a study of blood T cell repertoires in COVID-19 (dated by TCRdb to the early 2020s). Looking at the study overall: Collaborator samples came from the United States, Italy and Spain and covered acute and convalescent phases of COVID-19. Deeply sampled blood TCRbeta repertoires from subjects exposed to, actively infected with, or recovered from COVID-19 were included in the dataset. A de-identified subject ID, COVID-19 status, age in years and sex were almost always included in the sample metadata. The material from the prospective study consisted of cDNA or gDNA derived from T cells, B-cell-depleted T cells, or PBMCs. Samples were obtained from the ongoing ImmuneRACE study (first 160 participants) and from 1,000 to 1,500 subjects provided by 6 global collaborators. Where available, HLA class I and class II types were obtained from metadata supplied by the sample provider rather than from assay-based typing. The repertoires were made available in a free public database intended to serve as a resource for research on the immune response to SARS-CoV-2. Beyond this particular receptor, the publication reports: The amount of clinical and demographic metadata varied by source and participant and was provided uncurated.

Clipping removes 2 bases from V and 2 bases from J, with 1 as the unmatched junction base count. Counted from cysteine to phenylalanine, this CDR3 has 16 amino acids. Here the CDR3 DNA is all that survives: 48 bases in frame from base 1. As encoded in the germline V gene, CDR1 is SNHLY while CDR2 is FYNNEI. TCRbeta CDR3 regions were amplified from genomic DNA by means of the immunoSEQ Assay, a bias-controlled multiplex PCR. The authors' pipeline ran thus. Within the assay, amplification of reference gene primers was used to estimate how many nucleated cells each sample contained. To quantify the absolute abundance of each unique TCRbeta CDR3 rearrangement, sequence reads were collapsed and filtered. For each sample, productive Simpson clonality was calculated as the square root of Simpson's diversity index over productive rearrangements. Entries here come from immuneACCESS through TCRdb and include only in-frame sequences with V and J called. Some clones fail to appear in such tables; in the studies checked, an unresolved V gene covers under half of the shortfall, and the cause of the remainder is unknown. From that table come the V and J calls and clone size; the DNA was used to work out D and trimming. The sample data list under 200,000 clones, and 84% of these were observed just once. The top ten constitute around an eighth of the sample.

Regarding this clone: Its antigen is still unknown. The sample holds no much larger clone one base away, and base qualities are not on file.

Collaborating institutions collected whole blood in K2EDTA tubes following their own protocols. Collaborator samples were shipped for TCRbeta analysis as frozen whole blood, isolated PBMCs, or DNA extracted from either sample type. The rearranged segments are TRBV2 and TRBJ2-1, and 12 junctional nucleotides match TRBD2. The sequence came from a man between 18 and 29 years old with active or convalescent COVID-19. The sample comprised peripheral blood. The base sequence is TGTGCCAGCAGTGAAACTAGCGGGAGGACCTACAATGAGCAGTTCTTC. It translates as CASSETSGRTYNEQFF. With the rest looked up from the reference TRBV2 and TRBJ2-1 genes rather than sequenced, the full variable domain is EPEVTQTPSHQVTQMGQEVILRCVPISNHLYFYWYRQILGQKVEFLVSFYNNEISEKSEIFDDQFSVERPDGSNFTLKIRSTKLEDSAMYFCASSETSGRTYNEQFFGPGTRLTVL.